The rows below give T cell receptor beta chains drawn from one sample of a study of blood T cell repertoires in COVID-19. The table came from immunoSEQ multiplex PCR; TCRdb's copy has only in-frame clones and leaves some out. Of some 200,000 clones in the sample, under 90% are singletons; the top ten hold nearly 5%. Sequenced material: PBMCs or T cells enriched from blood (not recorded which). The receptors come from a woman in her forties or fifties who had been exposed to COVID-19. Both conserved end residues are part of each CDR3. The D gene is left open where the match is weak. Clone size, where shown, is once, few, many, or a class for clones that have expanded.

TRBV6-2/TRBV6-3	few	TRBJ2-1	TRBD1	CASSYTRRPGTGNNEQFF	TGTGCCAGCAGTTACACCCGACGTCCCGGGACAGGGAACAATGAGCAGTTCTTC
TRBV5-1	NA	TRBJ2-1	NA	CASSLGKGLDNEQFF	TGCGCCAGCAGCTTGGGGAAGGGGCTGGACAATGAGCAGTTCTTC
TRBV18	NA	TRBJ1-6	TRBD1	CASGGTGYSPLHF	TGTGCCTCCGGCGGGACAGGGTATTCACCCCTCCACTTT
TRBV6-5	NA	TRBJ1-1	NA	CASSYGIRQEAFF	TGTGCCAGCAGTTACGGAATCAGGCAAGAAGCTTTCTTT
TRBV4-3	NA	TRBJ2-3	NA	CASSQDVGGRASTDTQYF	TGCGCCAGCAGCCAAGATGTCGGGGGACGGGCTAGCACAGATACGCAGTATTTT
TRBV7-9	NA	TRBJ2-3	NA	CASTPPGDTQYF	TGTGCCAGCACACCCCCGGGGGATACGCAGTATTTT
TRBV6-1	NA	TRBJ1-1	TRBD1	CASSESTGVTEAFF	TGTGCCAGCAGTGAATCCACAGGGGTAACTGAAGCTTTCTTT
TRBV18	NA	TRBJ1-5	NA	CASSPPAAGAPQHF	TGTGCCAGCTCACCACCGGCTGCCGGAGCTCCCCAGCATTTT
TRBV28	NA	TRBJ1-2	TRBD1	CASVGTALGYTF	TGTGCCAGTGTGGGGACAGCCTTGGGCTACACCTTC
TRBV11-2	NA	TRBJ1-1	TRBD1	CASRGGQGFGTEAFF	TGTGCCAGCAGAGGGGGACAGGGCTTTGGCACTGAAGCTTTCTTT
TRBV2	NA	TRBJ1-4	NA	CASMGRGYEKLFF	TGTGCCAGCATGGGCAGGGGATACGAAAAACTGTTTTTT
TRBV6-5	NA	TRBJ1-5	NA	CASRDTLITPQHF	TGTGCCAGCAGGGACACCTTGATTACGCCCCAGCATTTT
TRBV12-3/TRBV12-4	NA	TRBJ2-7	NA	CASSPGMIYEQYF	TGTGCCAGCAGTCCCGGGATGATCTACGAGCAGTACTTC
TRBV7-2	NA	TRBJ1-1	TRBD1	CATQNRGYTEAFF	TGTGCCACCCAAAACAGGGGCTACACTGAAGCTTTCTTT
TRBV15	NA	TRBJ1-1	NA	CATGETREAFF	TGTGCCACCGGGGAGACTCGTGAAGCTTTCTTT